This T cell receptor (beta chain) was captured by sequencing in a study of shared clonotypes between healthy human individuals. The protocol was immunoSEQ multiplex PCR, while the TCRdb copy is restricted to in-frame clones and leaves out a portion. The sample contains about 490,000 clones, 70% to 85% of which appear only once. Germline-derived CDR1 and CDR2 are SGHTA and FQGNSA. The CDR3 length is 14 residues. With 2 bases removed from V and 2 bases from J, the gap between germline ends came to 8 bases. The sequenced sample consisted of PBMCs. The chain couples TRBV7-2 to TRBJ2-3, with D uncertain. The clonotype comes from a woman aged 40 to 50 in good health. Some clones in this sample may be carry-over from other donors' samples. CDR3 bases: TGTGCCAGCAGCTTAATGGCGAACACAGATACGCAGTATTTT. This codes for CASSLMANTDTQYF.